The 27 T cell receptor beta chains reported below all come from one sample, sequenced in a study of T cell repertoires in cytomegalovirus infection. TCRdb independently ran MiXCR on the reads; one entry per CDR3 protein. Of around 290,000 distinct CDR3 sequences in the sample, roughly a quarter were seen once. The specimen sequenced was PBMCs. These receptors were collected from a human donor in good health (CMV status not recorded). Some clones in this sample may be carry-over from other donors' samples.

On this clonotype: A clone one base away is much larger, so this may be a read error. V is TRBV10-3 and J is TRBJ2-7; D is unresolved. From germline, CDR1 is ENHRY and CDR2 SYGVKD. The length of the CDR3 is 11 residues. V was cut by 0 bases and J by 5 bases, with 2 bases left in between. CDR3 DNA: TGTGCCATCAGTGAGTCGAACGAGCAGTACTTC. Protein sequence: CAISESNEQYF.

This clonotype was seen a few times. V is TRBV2 and J is TRBJ2-4; TRBD1 is a possible D gene (6 bases). Germline-derived CDR1 and CDR2 are SNHLY and FYNNEI. The V end was cut by 1 base, the J end by 12 bases, with 10 bases between. The length of the CDR3 is 12 residues. Here the CDR3 reads CASSEVGTPQYF. In DNA form, the CDR3 reads TGTGCCAGCAGTGAAGTCGGGACACCTCAGTACTTC.

This clonotype was observed a single time. The chain couples TRBV19 to TRBJ2-2; 7 bases are a match to TRBD2. In germline, CDR1 is LNHDA, CDR2 SQIVND (reference sequence). After removal of 10 bases from V and 5 bases from J, the junction contained 10 bases not matched to a gene. The CDR3 runs to 14 residues. CDR3 nucleotides: TGTGCCACCCGGGCCAGGGAGGGGACCGGGGAGCTGTTTTTT. Its translation: CATRAREGTGELFF.

V is TRBV20-1 and J is TRBJ1-1; 7 positions match TRBD1. The CDR3 sequence is 14 residues long. From germline, CDR1 is DFQATT and CDR2 SNEGSKA (reference sequence). Unmatched junction bases numbered 11, after V lost 5 bases and J lost 5 bases. CDR3 amino acids: CSAPRPGGGTEAFF. The CDR3 DNA sequence: TGCAGTGCTCCCCGCCCAGGGGGAGGGACTGAAGCTTTCTTT.

This clonotype was counted only a few times. The chain carries TRBV2 and TRBJ2-1; the match to TRBD2 covers 9 bases. CDR3 length equals 14 residues. Trimming removed 4 bases from V and 7 bases from J; junction bases left unmatched: 5. The germline V gene has CDR1 SNHLY and CDR2 FYNNEI. The CDR3 DNA follows: TGTGCCAGCAGTGGGGCGGGGGGGCAGAATGAGCAGTTCTTC. It translates to CASSGAGGQNEQFF.

The gene calls are TRBV7-3 and TRBJ1-2; possibly TRBD1 for D (6 bases). The germline gives CDR1 SGHTA, CDR2 FQGTGA. V lost 0 bases, J lost 5 bases, and 10 bases lay in between. This CDR3 region has 14 residues. The CDR3 loop reads CASSLTSGDYGYTF. Here the CDR3 DNA reads TGTGCCAGCAGCTTAACCTCAGGGGATTATGGCTACACCTTC. Variable domain in full (rest from reference TRBV7-3 and TRBJ1-2): GAGVSQTPSNKVTEKGKYVELRCDPISGHTALYWYRQSLGQGPEFLIYFQGTGAADDSGLPNDRFFAVRPEGSVSTLKIQRTERGDSAVYLCASSLTSGDYGYTFGSGTRLTVV.

This clonotype was counted a few times. The chain uses TRBV29-1 and TRBJ2-7, with D possibly matching TRBD2 (5 bases). Trimming left V 8 bases short and J 3 bases short, with 20 bases between. Germline lookup yields CDR1 SQVTM and CDR2 ANQGSEA. This CDR3 comprises 14 residues. CDR3 DNA: TGCAGCTACGCCGTCGGTAGCGTTTTCTACGAGCAGTACTTC. It is translated as CSYAVGSVFYEQYF.

This sequence joins TRBV7-2 and TRBJ2-7; D is uncertain. There are 12 residues in the CDR3. Germline V gives CDR1 SGHTA, CDR2 FQGNSA. Trimming left V 4 bases short and J 2 bases short, with 6 bases between. CDR3 protein: CASSSAPYEQYF. The CDR3, as DNA: TGTGCCAGCAGCTCCGCCCCCTACGAGCAGTACTTC.

This chain links TRBV5-6 with TRBJ2-1, with 7 nucleotides matching TRBD2. Germline CDR1 reads SGHDT; CDR2 reads YYEEEE. The V and J ends lost 2 bases and 1 base, in that order; junction bases with no gene match: 6. The CDR3 runs to 16 residues. This chain's CDR3 is CASSFPSGVSYNEQFF. The CDR3 DNA follows: TGTGCCAGCAGCTTCCCAAGCGGGGTTTCCTACAATGAGCAGTTCTTC.

The chain couples TRBV4-2 to TRBJ1-5; D uncertain. CDR1 is LGHNA, CDR2 YNFKEQ, per germline. The CDR3 is 16 residues long. V was cut by 5 bases and J by 0 bases, with 14 bases left in between. The CDR3 loop is CASSSDTGNSNQPQHF. The CDR3 coding sequence is TGTGCCAGCAGCTCGGATACGGGGAATAGCAATCAGCCCCAGCATTTT.

V and J are TRBV27 and TRBJ2-1; D perhaps matches TRBD1 (6 bases). Trimming cost V 3 bases and J 0 bases, with 9 bases left between them. The length of the CDR3 is 15 residues. Germline V gene lookup returns CDR1 MNHEY and CDR2 SMNVEV (reference sequence). The CDR3 coding sequence is TGTGCCAGCAGTTTCCGGGACATCTCCTACAATGAGCAGTTCTTC. Translation: CASSFRDISYNEQFF.

V gene TRBV29-1 combines with J gene TRBJ1-1, with 8 bases identical to TRBD1. Trimming at V came to 7 bases and at J to 8 bases, leaving 15 bases not matched to a gene. Germline values: CDR1 SQVTM, CDR2 ANQGSEA. This CDR3 contains 14 residues. In DNA, the CDR3 is TGCAGCGGCCAGATCGGACAGGGACCATCCGAAGCTTTCTTT. This encodes CSGQIGQGPSEAFF.

This clonotype was found a few times. This chain links TRBV5-4 with TRBJ1-4; 8 bases are a match to TRBD1. After removal of 4 bases from V and 6 bases from J, the junction contained 5 bases not matched to a gene. CDR1 and CDR2 from the germline V gene are SGHNT and YYREEE (reference sequence). This CDR3 has 14 amino acids. The CDR3 DNA sequence: TGTGCCAGCAGCCGGACAGGGCGGGATGAAAAACTGTTTTTT. It specifies CASSRTGRDEKLFF.

On this clonotype itself: A much larger clone sits a single nucleotide away, making a read error possible. The J gene is TRBJ1-1, the V gene TRBV7-6, with D uncertain. The CDR3 extends over 14 amino acids. Deletions cut 0 bases from V and 3 bases from J, with 8 bases between. Germline V gene data show CDR1 as SGHVS and CDR2 as FNYEAQ. The CDR3 region is CASSLAEVYTEAFF. The CDR3 DNA follows: TGTGCCAGCAGCTTAGCGGAGGTTTACACTGAAGCTTTCTTT.

V and J are TRBV12-3 or TRBV12-4 and TRBJ2-5; 10 bases match TRBD2. Trimming cost V 3 bases and J 5 bases; bases outside gene matches: 3. The CDR3 loop spans 14 amino acids. CDR3 coding DNA: TGTGCCAGCAGTTTTAGCGGGAGGATCGAGACCCAGTACTTC. Its translation is CASSFSGRIETQYF.

The V call is TRBV20-1, the J call TRBJ2-5; 7 bases are shared with TRBD2. Germline CDR1 is DFQATT and CDR2 is SNEGSKA (reference sequence). CDR3 length: 15 residues. The J segment lost 0 bases and the V segment lost 5 bases, leaving 9 bases of the junction unmatched. The CDR3 is CSAYQRDWYQETQYF. CDR3 sequence (DNA): TGCAGTGCTTACCAGCGGGATTGGTACCAAGAGACCCAGTACTTC.

This chain links TRBV6-1 with TRBJ2-7, with TRBD1 matching 7 bases. The germline V gene encodes CDR1 MNHNS and CDR2 SASEGT. After removal of 2 bases from V and 2 bases from J, the junction contained 6 bases not matched to a gene. This CDR3 spans 15 amino acids. CDR3: CASSETWDRAYEQYF. CDR3 DNA: TGTGCCAGCAGTGAAACTTGGGACAGAGCCTACGAGCAGTACTTC.

This clonotype was observed once. A read error may explain this, as a much larger clone is one base away. The J gene is TRBJ1-5, the V gene TRBV7-2, with D possibly matching TRBD1 (5 bases). Trimming took off 5 bases at V and 7 bases at J, with 12 bases between the two ends. Germline V gene lookup returns CDR1 SGHTA and CDR2 FQGNSA. The CDR3 runs to 13 residues. The CDR3 sequence is CASSRGREQPQHF. The CDR3 DNA reads TGTGCCAGCAGCCGGGGGAGGGAACAGCCCCAGCATTTT.

The CDR3 sequence is CASSPRAQGETQYF. In nucleotides, the CDR3 is TGTGCCAGCAGCCCACGGGCTCAGGGAGAGACCCAGTACTTC. The chain employs TRBV7-2 and TRBJ2-5; tentative D call: TRBD1 (5 bases). This CDR3 is built from 14 residues. V was trimmed by 5 bases and J by 4 bases, leaving 14 bases between them. Looked up from germline, CDR1 is SGHTA and CDR2 is FQGNSA.

This clonotype was counted between two and nine times. This chain joins TRBV6-4 and TRBJ1-6; D remains ambiguous. Germline V gene sequence: CDR1 MRHNA, CDR2 SNTAGT. The germline V and J ends were trimmed by 5 bases and 7 bases, with 12 bases remaining between them. The CDR3 consists of 14 residues. CDR3 DNA sequence: TGTGCCAGCAGTTCCAGATTTGTGAATTCACCCCTCCACTTT. Translation: CASSSRFVNSPLHF.

J is TRBJ1-1 and V is TRBV4-3; D remains unclear. V lost 0 bases and J 7 bases, leaving 18 bases between the germline ends. Germline CDR1 reads LGHNA; CDR2 reads YSLEER. This CDR3 spans 16 amino acids. CDR3 sequence: CASSQDPPNIVGEAFF. The CDR3 coding sequence is TGCGCCAGCAGCCAAGATCCACCAAATATAGTGGGTGAAGCTTTCTTT.

This chain joins TRBV6-5 and TRBJ1-5, with 7 bases lining up with TRBD1. V was pared by 0 bases and J by 7 bases, with 6 bases of the junction left unmatched. Germline V gives CDR1 MNHEY, CDR2 SVGAGI. The CDR3 spans 15 residues. The CDR3 nucleotides read TGTGCCAGCAGTTACTCAGGGGGCGGAGAACAGCCCCAGCATTTT. It specifies CASSYSGGGEQPQHF.

This chain uses TRBV29-1 with TRBJ1-5; 9 nucleotides line up with TRBD1. The CDR3 sequence is 12 residues long. Germline CDR1 and CDR2: SQVTM and ANQGSEA. V was pared by 8 bases and J by 5 bases, with 4 bases of the junction left unmatched. CDR3 nucleotides: TGCAGCATTCGGACAGGGGATCAGCCCCAGCATTTT. This codes for CSIRTGDQPQHF. Full variable domain (missing parts from reference TRBV29-1 and TRBJ1-5): SAVISQKPSRDICQRGTSLTIQCQVDSQVTMMFWYRQQPGQSLTLIATANQGSEATYESGFVIDKFPISRPNLTFSTLTVSNMSPEDSSIYLCSIRTGDQPQHFGDGTRLSIL.

The chain combines TRBV7-9 with TRBJ1-1; TRBD1 agrees at 11 bases. This CDR3 region has 16 residues. Losses at the gene ends were 5 bases for V and 7 bases for J; bases not matched to a gene: 12. The germline gives CDR1 SEHNR, CDR2 FQNEAQ (reference sequence). The CDR3 region has the DNA TGTGCCAGCAGCCACGGCCGAGGACAGGGGGCGGTTGAAGCTTTCTTT. Residues: CASSHGRGQGAVEAFF.

The genes are TRBV12-3 or TRBV12-4 and TRBJ2-7, with a weak D call TRBD2 (5 bases). The CDR3 runs to 14 residues. The ends were cut back, 6 bases at V and 5 bases at J, with 17 bases in the middle. The CDR3 sequence: CASSPSGGDDEQYF. The DNA of the CDR3 is TGTGCCAGCAGCCCCTCCGGAGGCGACGACGAGCAGTACTTC.

The gene calls are TRBV11-3 and TRBJ1-1; D remains unclear. This CDR3 is built from 14 residues. Germline-derived CDR1 and CDR2 are SGHNT and YENEEA. The V and J ends lost 5 bases and 8 bases respectively, with 18 bases between them. The CDR3 DNA is TGTGCCAGCAGCATAGGTGGAACGGTTTTAGAAGCTTTCTTT. It yields the protein CASSIGGTVLEAFF.

This clonotype was picked up many times. This chain links TRBV6-2 or TRBV6-3 with TRBJ1-1; 7 nucleotides line up with TRBD1. The CDR3 covers 15 residues. The V segment lost 6 bases and the J segment 7 bases; nucleotides outside the gene matches: 14. CDR1 and CDR2 (germline): MNHEY, SVGEGT. CDR3 coding DNA: TGTGCCAGCAGCCCAGGGGGTATTCCTCTTGGTGAAGCTTTCTTT. This codes for CASSPGGIPLGEAFF.